These 16 T cell receptor beta chains were sequenced from one sample in a study of regulatory T cells in long-lasting Graves disease. Time point denoted: newly diagnosed GD, antithyroid drugs for less than 3 months. The TCR library was made from RNA extracted from PBMCs. Through Arm-PCR of CDR3 regions and iRepertoire HTBI primers, TCR beta libraries were built. TCRdb independently ran MiXCR on the multiplex PCR reads; one entry per CDR3 protein. Here the sample spans 350,000 to 400,000 distinct CDR3 sequences, 15% to 18% being singletons. The sample consisted of peripheral blood mononuclear cells (PBMCs), taken at new diagnosis, from a patient treated with antithyroid drugs. Source of these receptors: a female donor with Graves disease.

The sample holds many counts of this clonotype. The chain joins TRBV7-9 to TRBJ2-1; 8 bases match TRBD1. Trimming cost V 1 base and J 8 bases; bases outside gene matches: 4. CDR1 and CDR2 from the germline V gene are SEHNR and FQNEAQ (reference sequence). The CDR3 consists of 14 residues. In nucleotides, the CDR3 is TGTGCCAGCAGCTTAGGGACAGGGAACGATGAGCAGTTCTTC. It is translated as CASSLGTGNDEQFF.

This clonotype has a count of ten or more. V gene TRBV27 combines with J gene TRBJ1-5; D not certain. CDR3 size: 12 residues. V shed 6 bases and J shed 6 bases, with 9 bases lying between them. Germline V lookup: CDR1 MNHEY, CDR2 SMNVEV (reference sequence). CDR3 bases: TGTGCCAGCAGCCTTGTTGGTCAGCCCCAGCATTTT. Translation: CASSLVGQPQHF.

Comments on this clonotype: Since a far larger clone is one base different, this is likely a read error. The chain carries TRBV7-2 and TRBJ2-1; D is undetermined. Germline lookup yields CDR1 SGHTA and CDR2 FQGNSA. The CDR3 has 14 amino acids. Deletions cut 6 bases from V and 10 bases from J, with 19 bases between. The CDR3 reads CASSLFGAPYEQFF. The CDR3 coding sequence is TGTGCCAGCAGTCTATTTGGTGCTCCCTACGAGCAGTTCTTC.

In DNA form, the CDR3 reads TGTGCCAGCAGTTTAGGAGGGAGTATAACCGGGGAGCTGTTTTTT. Translating gives CASSLGGSITGELFF. This chain links TRBV12-3 or TRBV12-4 with TRBJ2-2; TRBD2 is a possible D gene (5 bases). Trimming cost V 1 base and J 5 bases, with 11 bases left between them. The CDR3 contains 15 residues.

This rearrangement joins TRBV4-3 to TRBJ2-3, with D possibly TRBD1 on 6 matching bases. Germline loops: CDR1 LGHNA, CDR2 YSLEER. The CDR3 covers 20 residues. Trimming cost V 4 bases and J 0 bases, with 26 bases left between them. CDR3 sequence: CASSLEGTDQGSVSTDTQYF. The CDR3 DNA follows: TGCGCCAGCAGCCTAGAGGGGACCGATCAGGGGTCCGTAAGCACAGATACGCAGTATTTT.

This clonotype was seen at least ten times. The chain carries TRBV5-1 and TRBJ1-1, with D hard to call. The CDR3 runs 13 residues. Germline V gives CDR1 SGHRS, CDR2 YFSETQ. V lost 3 bases to trimming and J lost 1 base, with 7 bases between them. CDR3 nucleotides: TGCGCCAGCAGCTGGAGCGCGAACACTGAAGCTTTCTTT. This encodes CASSWSANTEAFF.

This clonotype appeared many times. The chain uses TRBV6-2 or TRBV6-3 and TRBJ1-1; perhaps TRBD1 as D (5 bases). The CDR3 sequence is 17 residues long. The V gene lost 2 bases and the J gene lost 1 base, with 17 bases spanning the gap. CDR1 is MNHEY and CDR2 is SVGEGT in the germline V gene. CDR3 region: CASSYHDEGPGNTEAFF. The CDR3 DNA reads as TGTGCCAGCAGTTACCATGACGAGGGGCCTGGGAACACTGAAGCTTTCTTT.

Of note for this clonotype: The likely explanation is a read error, given a far larger clone one base away. The chain joins TRBV7-3 to TRBJ1-1; maybe TRBD1 (6 bases). The CDR3 is 13 amino acids. Germline V lookup: CDR1 SGHTA, CDR2 FQGTGA. The CDR3, as DNA: TGTACCAGCAGCTACCGACAGGTCTCTGAAGCTTTCTTT. This encodes CTSSYRQVSEAFF.

This clonotype was picked up many times. The chain links TRBV29-1 to TRBJ2-3; D is perhaps TRBD1 (6 bases). V was trimmed by 0 bases and J by 2 bases, leaving 12 bases between them. CDR1 is SQVTM and CDR2 is ANQGSEA in the germline V gene. CDR3 length: 15 amino acids. The CDR3 loop reads CSVEDLTGLTDTQYF. The CDR3 nucleotides read TGCAGCGTTGAAGATCTAACAGGGCTCACAGATACGCAGTATTTT.

V gene TRBV18 combines with J gene TRBJ1-1, with D hard to call. The CDR3 totals 15 residues. Germline V gives CDR1 KGHSH, CDR2 LQKENI. The V end was cut by 2 bases, the J end by 0 bases, with 10 bases between. CDR3 region: CASSPRAVLNTEAFF. The CDR3 DNA sequence: TGTGCCAGCTCACCAAGGGCAGTTTTGAACACTGAAGCTTTCTTT.

As concerns this clonotype: A much larger clone lies a single base off, so this may be a read error. The chain joins TRBV10-3 to TRBJ1-5, with D unresolved. There are 14 residues in the CDR3. V lost 5 bases and J lost 2, with 10 bases in between. Looked up from germline, CDR1 is ENHRY and CDR2 is SYGVKD. CDR3 sequence: CAISTDRCNQPQHF. CDR3 DNA sequence: TGTGCCATCAGTACCGACCGCTGCAATCAGCCCCAGCATTTT.

There are many counts of this clonotype. V gene TRBV9 combines with J gene TRBJ2-5, with 9 bases matching TRBD2. This CDR3 spans 15 amino acids. Germline V gives CDR1 SGDLS, CDR2 YYNGEE. The junction had 6 bases not matched to a gene; V was cut back by 1 base and J by 5 bases. In DNA form, the CDR3 reads TGTGCCAGCAGCGTAAGGGCGGGGGGGACGGAGACCCAGTACTTC. Encoded protein: CASSVRAGGTETQYF.

V and J are TRBV28 and TRBJ2-7; 7 nucleotides line up with TRBD2. CDR1 is MDHEN and CDR2 is SYDVKM in the germline V gene. The CDR3 contains 16 residues. Trimming took 10 bases from V and 2 from J; bases not matched to a gene: 17. DNA for the CDR3: TGTGCCACCTCCCGGGGGGTGTGGGGAGGCGCCTACGAGCAGTACTTC. This encodes CATSRGVWGGAYEQYF.

A note on this clonotype: This may be a read error, as it is one base from a much larger clone. This chain joins TRBV7-2 and TRBJ1-2, with 7 bases matching TRBD1. Germline CDR1 is SGHTA and CDR2 is FQGNSA. The CDR3 has 18 residues. CDR3 sequence reads: CASSEYKTTDRLNYGYAF. CDR3 nucleotide sequence: TGTGCCAGCAGTGAATACAAAACGACGGACAGGCTTAACTATGGCTACGCCTTC.

The sample holds many counts of this clonotype. This chain joins TRBV15 and TRBJ1-1; D is undetermined. Germline loops: CDR1 LNHNV, CDR2 YYDKDF (reference sequence). The CDR3 totals 16 residues. V lost 5 bases, J lost 5 bases, and 21 bases lay in between. This CDR3 reads CATSSTRLVGRTEAFF. The CDR3, as DNA: TGTGCCACCAGCTCTACCCGACTAGTGGGGAGGACTGAAGCTTTCTTT.

CDR3 protein: CASSTGGSDNSPLHF. The DNA for the CDR3 is TGTGCCAGTAGTACAGGCGGCTCGGATAATTCACCCCTCCACTTT. The chain joins TRBV19 to TRBJ1-6; D not resolved. V was pared by 4 bases and J by 5 bases, with 12 bases between. The germline V gene has CDR1 LNHDA and CDR2 SQIVND (reference sequence). This CDR3 spans 15 amino acids.